This T cell receptor beta chain originates from a study of control samples from healthy donors and cancer patients. Data came from immunoSEQ multiplex PCR; TCRdb stores just in-frame clones and leaves some out. Of hundreds of thousands of clones in the sample, about 93% were seen once. The sequenced sample consisted of PBMCs. This clonotype was obtained from a man aged 40-49 years with head and neck cancer.

The CDR3 coding sequence is TGTGCCAGCAGCTCTCACACTTATCCGTACAATGAGCAGTTCTTC. Amino acid sequence: CASSSHTYPYNEQFF. The chain carries TRBV11-2 and TRBJ2-1; D is ambiguous. The V end lost 4 bases, the J end lost 4 bases, and 14 bases lay between the germline ends. The CDR3 consists of 15 residues. In germline, CDR1 is SGHAT, CDR2 FQNNGV.